These T cell receptor beta chains were read from a single sample in a study of blood T cell repertoires in COVID-19. Generated by immunoSEQ multiplex PCR, the TCRdb table keeps only in-frame clones and is missing some. The sample yields about 40,000 clones, 75% to 90% seen once. The material sequenced was peripheral blood. Receptors originate from a woman between 65 and 79 years old with acute or convalescent COVID-19. The CDR3 runs from the conserved cysteine through the conserved F or W. The order of the fields is D gene, V gene, J gene, clone size, CDR3 protein, CDR3 DNA. The D gene is left open where the match is weak. Only some rows state a clone size, as once, few, many or a class for expanded clones.

>TRBD2|TRBV28|TRBJ2-1|.
CASSSSWSGGDNEQFF
TGTGCCAGCAGTTCCTCTTGGAGCGGGGGAGATAATGAGCAGTTCTTC
>.|TRBV19|TRBJ1-2|.
CASSIGDYGYTF
TGTGCCAGTAGTATCGGGGACTATGGCTACACCTTC
>TRBD1|TRBV7-3|TRBJ2-1|once
CASSRGTGDNEQFF
TGTGCCAGCAGCCGAGGGACAGGTGACAATGAGCAGTTCTTC
>TRBD1|TRBV29-1|TRBJ1-2|.
CSVEVDRGGNYGYTF
TGCAGCGTTGAAGTTGACAGGGGGGGAAACTATGGCTACACCTTC
>.|TRBV10-2|TRBJ2-2|.
CASQLGGNTGELFF
TGCGCCAGCCAACTGGGGGGGAACACCGGGGAGCTGTTTTTT
>TRBD1|TRBV7-2|TRBJ1-1|.
CASSFGRGLNTEAFF
TGTGCCAGCAGCTTCGGCAGGGGGCTGAACACTGAAGCTTTCTTT
>.|TRBV4-3|TRBJ2-3|.
CASSRTITDTQYF
TGCGCCAGCAGTCGGACAATCACAGATACGCAGTATTTT
>TRBD1|TRBV5-1|TRBJ1-3|.
CASSRQGVSGNTIYF
TGCGCCAGCAGTCGACAGGGAGTCTCTGGAAACACCATATATTTT
>TRBD1|TRBV5-1|TRBJ1-6|.
CASSSGDTGGSSPLHF
TGCGCCAGCAGCTCTGGGGACACAGGGGGCAGTTCACCCCTCCACTTT
>TRBD1|TRBV7-2|TRBJ2-4|once
CASSSNPKLGTGTKNIQYF
TGTGCCAGCAGCTCGAACCCAAAACTCGGGACAGGGACCAAAAACATTCAGTACTTC
>TRBD2|TRBV24-1|TRBJ2-3|.
CATSDPGTSGITDTQYF
TGTGCCACCAGTGATCCCGGGACTAGCGGGATAACAGATACGCAGTATTTT
>.|TRBV11-3|TRBJ1-1|once
CASSLGAMNTEAFF
TGTGCCAGCAGCCTGGGAGCAATGAACACTGAAGCTTTCTTT
>TRBD2|TRBV5-6|TRBJ2-3|.
CASSGGGATDTQYF
TGTGCCAGCAGCGGCGGGGGGGCTACAGATACGCAGTATTTT
>TRBD2|TRBV3-1/TRBV3-2|TRBJ2-1|.
CASSALAGENEQFF
TGTGCCAGCAGCGCACTAGCGGGAGAAAATGAGCAGTTCTTC
>.|TRBV10-2|TRBJ1-5|.
CASSTESRNQPQHF
TGCGCCAGCAGCACCGAGTCGCGCAATCAGCCCCAGCATTTT
>.|TRBV6-6|TRBJ1-2|.
CASRTETAWGYTF
TGTGCCAGCAGGACAGAGACCGCTTGGGGCTACACCTTC
>.|TRBV30|TRBJ1-5|medium-sized
CAWSNRDNQPQHF
TGTGCCTGGAGTAACAGGGACAATCAGCCCCAGCATTTT
>.|TRBV3-1/TRBV3-2|TRBJ2-3|once
CASSQPPGVTQYF
TGTGCCAGCAGCCAACCCCCCGGTGTTACGCAGTATTTT
>TRBD2|TRBV5-1|TRBJ2-3|.
CASSLATAGGTDTQYF
TGCGCCAGCAGCTTGGCCACCGCGGGAGGGACAGATACGCAGTATTTT
>TRBD2|TRBV14|TRBJ2-3|.
CASSMGRGSTDTQYF
TGTGCCAGCAGCATGGGGCGGGGGAGCACAGATACGCAGTATTTT
>TRBD1|TRBV24-1|TRBJ2-1|once
CATSERDRGYNEQFF
TGTGCCACCAGTGAACGAGACAGGGGGTACAATGAGCAGTTCTTC
>TRBD2|TRBV11-3|TRBJ2-5|.
CASSRTSGKWETQYF
TGTGCCAGCAGCCGGACTAGCGGGAAATGGGAGACCCAGTACTTC
>.|TRBV7-9|TRBJ2-3|.
CASTDFGSTDTQYF
TGTGCCAGCACTGACTTCGGAAGCACAGATACGCAGTATTTT
>.|TRBV7-2|TRBJ2-5|.
CASSFPGGQETQYF
TGTGCCAGCAGCTTCCCTGGCGGGCAAGAGACCCAGTACTTC
>.|TRBV5-1|TRBJ1-6|.
CASRARRGGNNSPLHF
TGCGCCAGCAGGGCCAGACGAGGAGGAAACAATTCACCCCTCCACTTT
>.|TRBV19|TRBJ1-4|.
CASSIQEKLFF
TGTGCCAGTAGTATCCAGGAAAAACTGTTTTTT
>TRBD1|TRBV24-1|TRBJ1-6|.
CATSEGQADSPLHF
TGTGCCACCAGTGAAGGACAGGCCGATTCACCCCTCCACTTT